This T cell receptor (beta chain) comes out of a study of cytomegalovirus exposure and HLA in healthy donors. The study, taken as a whole, reports: HLA alleles were associated with 17,000 or so TCR beta sequences in a later analysis at 0.05 false discovery rate. Under in vitro conditions, a few CMV-associated chains were confirmed as specific for CMV antigens. Certain sequence variants were highly shared and formed a cluster, and this cluster was likely a sequencing artifact. The investigators catalogued 164 TCR beta chains as cytomegalovirus-associated.

Notes on this clone: What it binds is unknown.

CDR1 is SGHTA and CDR2 is FQGNSA in the germline V gene. V was clipped by 5 bases and J by 3 bases; unmatched bases: 7. The CDR3 covers 16 residues. 13 Jbeta primers and 60 Vbeta primers were used for the PCR. Repertoires were generated with immunoSEQ multiplex PCR, while TCRdb's copy carries only in-frame clones and drops some. The sample lists 150,000 to 200,000 clones, roughly 83% occurring once. The material sequenced was PBMCs. This receptor was identified in a woman between 50 and 59 years old in good health and CMV-seronegative. The chain couples TRBV7-2 to TRBJ2-1; TRBD1 matches 10 bases. The DNA for the CDR3 is TGTGCCAGCAGCCGACCCGGGACAGGGGACTACAATGAGCAGTTCTTC. This translates into CASSRPGTGDYNEQFF.